One sample yielded the 26 T cell receptor beta chains listed below, sequenced in a study of T cell responses to AZD1222 COVID-19 vaccine. Measured with immunoSEQ multiplex PCR; TCRdb has only the in-frame clones, and not every one. The data hold 150,000 or so clones, with just over 90% observed a single time. The specimen comprised peripheral blood, sampled 28 days after the second AZD1222 dose. These receptor sequences come from an adult who received the AZD1222 COVID-19 vaccine.

This clone has at least ten counts. This sequence joins TRBV27 and TRBJ2-7; D could derive from TRBD1 or TRBD2 (6 bases each). Germline CDR1 and CDR2: MNHEY and SMNVEV (reference sequence). V was trimmed by 6 bases and J by 2 bases, leaving 20 bases between them. The CDR3 spans 16 residues. The CDR3: CASSPYGGGFAYEQYF. The CDR3 DNA follows: TGTGCCAGCAGCCCGTACGGAGGGGGGTTCGCCTACGAGCAGTACTTC.

This chain connects TRBV19 to TRBJ1-5; no clear D gene. Germline V gene data show CDR1 as LNHDA and CDR2 as SQIVND (reference sequence). The V and J ends lost 2 bases and 8 bases respectively, with 10 bases between them. The CDR3 extends over 13 amino acids. CDR3 DNA: TGTGCCAGTAGTATAAAGGGTATGAAGCCCCAGCATTTT. Protein sequence: CASSIKGMKPQHF.

V is TRBV2 and J is TRBJ2-7; 12 nucleotides line up with TRBD2. Trimming removed 7 bases from V and 3 bases from J; junction bases left unmatched: 13. Germline V gene lookup returns CDR1 SNHLY and CDR2 FYNNEI. This CDR3 contains 17 residues. The CDR3 DNA reads as TGTGCCAGCACCAGGGGGGGGACTAGCGGGTCCTTCTACGAGCAGTACTTC. It codes for CASTRGGTSGSFYEQYF.

This chain joins TRBV11-3 and TRBJ2-1, with 7 bases identical to TRBD1. Germline V gives CDR1 SGHNT, CDR2 YENEEA. The CDR3 totals 15 residues. V was clipped by 1 base and J by 6 bases; unmatched bases: 6. Written as DNA, the CDR3 is TGTGCCAGCAGCTTAGCTTTCAGGGGGTCCAATGAGCAGTTCTTC. This encodes CASSLAFRGSNEQFF.

This clone came up a few times. V usage is TRBV5-1 and J usage is TRBJ2-1, with 11 bases fitting TRBD2. V dropped 3 bases and J dropped 5; count of bases not matched to a gene: 1. Germline CDR1 SGHRS, CDR2 YFSETQ. The CDR3 is made up of 14 amino acids. The CDR3 coding sequence is TGCGCCAGCAGCTCGGGACTAGCGGACAATGAGCAGTTCTTC. Its translation: CASSSGLADNEQFF.

The rearrangement uses TRBV5-5 and TRBJ2-6, with TRBD1 as a possible D gene (5 bases). This CDR3 spans 15 amino acids. Trimming stripped 2 bases from V and 4 bases from J, with 10 bases between. Looked up from germline, CDR1 is SGHKS and CDR2 is YYEKEE (reference sequence). CDR3 DNA sequence: TGTGCCAGCAGCTTTTCAGGGTACGGGGCCAACGTCCTGACTTTC. Translated: CASSFSGYGANVLTF.

This rearrangement joins TRBV11-2 to TRBJ2-3; TRBD2 aligns across 13 bases. The CDR3 is made up of 16 amino acids. The V gene end was trimmed by 4 bases and the J gene end by 2 bases; junction bases not matched to a gene: 3. Germline CDR1 reads SGHAT; CDR2 reads FQNNGV. The CDR3, as DNA: TGTGCCAGCAGCTCAGGGACTAGCGGGGTCACAGATACGCAGTATTTT. This translates into CASSSGTSGVTDTQYF. The entire variable domain, with the rest obtained from reference TRBV11-2 and TRBJ2-3, is as follows: EAGVAQSPRYKIIEKRQSVAFWCNPISGHATLYWYQQILGQGPKLLIQFQNNGVVDDSQLPKDRFSAERLKGVDSTLKIQPAKLEDSAVYLCASSSGTSGVTDTQYFGPGTRLTVL.

The chain recombines TRBV6-5 with TRBJ1-2; D gene uncertain. In germline, CDR1 is MNHEY, CDR2 SVGAGI. The ends were cut back, 8 bases at V and 5 bases at J, with 6 bases in the middle. The CDR3 runs 10 residues. As DNA, the CDR3 is TGTGCCAGCCATGAGTATGGCTACACCTTC. Translating gives CASHEYGYTF.

In DNA, the CDR3 is TGTGCCAGCAGCTTAGAGGTCAGGGCGGGGTGGGCCCAGTACTTC. Its translation: CASSLEVRAGWAQYF. The chain is built from TRBV7-2 and TRBJ2-5; a weak D match, TRBD2 (6 bases). V dropped 1 base and J dropped 9 bases, with 18 bases sitting between them. Germline values: CDR1 SGHTA, CDR2 FQGNSA. The CDR3 covers 15 residues.

The chain links TRBV5-1 to TRBJ1-5; 8 bases are a match to TRBD1. The CDR3 is 17 amino acids. Germline loops: CDR1 SGHRS, CDR2 YFSETQ. Unmatched junction bases numbered 10, after V lost 1 base and J lost 4 bases. The chain's CDR3 is CASSLTRGQDSNQPQHF. CDR3 nucleotide sequence: TGCGCCAGCAGCTTGACCAGGGGGCAAGATAGTAATCAGCCCCAGCATTTT.

The chain carries TRBV7-9 and TRBJ1-3; D perhaps matches TRBD1 (6 bases). Germline lookup yields CDR1 SEHNR and CDR2 FQNEAQ (reference sequence). CDR3 length: 18 amino acids. Trimming left V 4 bases short and J 1 base short, with 20 bases between. The CDR3 loop is CASSSGHPLGDSGNTIYF. The CDR3 DNA is TGTGCCAGCAGCTCGGGACACCCTCTAGGGGATTCTGGAAACACCATATATTTT.

The rearrangement links TRBV18 to TRBJ1-1, with TRBD1 matching over 10 bases. This CDR3 has 15 residues. With V trimmed by 3 bases and J by 4 bases, 5 bases remained unmatched. Germline V CDR1 and CDR2: KGHSH, LQKENI. CDR3: CASSPFRDRGTEAFF. The CDR3 region has the DNA TGTGCCAGCTCACCTTTCCGGGACAGGGGCACTGAAGCTTTCTTT. Complete variable domain (other parts from reference TRBV18 and TRBJ1-1): NAGVMQNPRHLVRRRGQEARLRCSPMKGHSHVYWYRQLPEEGLKFMVYLQKENIIDESGMPKERFSAEFPKEGPSILRIQQVVRGDSAAYFCASSPFRDRGTEAFFGQGTRLTVV.

V is TRBV9 and J is TRBJ1-2, with D possibly being TRBD1 (5 bases). V gave up 0 bases and J gave up 4 bases, with 13 bases separating them. This CDR3 has 15 amino acids. Germline lookup yields CDR1 SGDLS and CDR2 YYNGEE. In nucleotides, the CDR3 is TGTGCCAGCAGCGTAGGCGGACATACGGTCTATGGCTACACCTTC. As protein: CASSVGGHTVYGYTF.

This clone was recorded once. This chain uses TRBV5-4 with TRBJ1-2; 8 bases are shared with TRBD1. Germline trimming cut 3 bases from V and 5 bases from J; bases unmatched to any gene: 9. The V gene's germline CDR1 is SGHNT and CDR2 YYREEE (reference sequence). This CDR3 is 15 amino acids long. CDR3 sequence: CASSWDQGANYGYTF. CDR3 DNA: TGTGCCAGCAGCTGGGATCAGGGGGCGAATTATGGCTACACCTTC.

The chain carries TRBV5-1 and TRBJ1-2; D gene uncertain. Germline CDR1 is SGHRS and CDR2 is YFSETQ. CDR3 length: 15 amino acids. The V end lost 0 bases, the J end lost 0 bases, and 9 bases lay between the germline ends. The CDR3: CASSLEVRANYGYTF. The CDR3 nucleotides read TGCGCCAGCAGCTTGGAAGTTCGGGCTAACTATGGCTACACCTTC.

This clone is a singleton in its sample. J is TRBJ1-1 and V is TRBV7-8; weak D call: TRBD1 (5 bases). There are 14 residues in the CDR3. CDR1 SGHVS and CDR2 FQNEAQ come from the germline V gene. With 5 bases removed from V and 6 bases from J, the gap between germline ends came to 16 bases. The CDR3 nucleotides read TGTGCCAGCAGCCCCCAACTCCGGGGGGCTGAAGCTTTCTTT. This gives the protein CASSPQLRGAEAFF.

V and J are TRBV7-2 and TRBJ1-5; unclear D gene. Trimming took off 2 bases at V and 3 bases at J, with 5 bases between the two ends. The length of the CDR3 is 13 residues. CDR1 and CDR2 (germline): SGHTA, FQGNSA. The CDR3 region is CASSLQHNQPQHF. CDR3 DNA sequence: TGTGCCAGCAGCTTACAGCACAATCAGCCCCAGCATTTT.

J is TRBJ1-3 and V is TRBV6-5, with D tentatively TRBD1 (5 bases). V gave up 6 bases and J gave up 8 bases, with 14 bases separating them. The CDR3 has 13 amino acids. The germline CDR1 and CDR2 sequences are MNHEY and SVGAGI. Here the CDR3 DNA reads TGTGCCAGCAGCCGGGCAGGGCGAGACACCATATATTTT. Translated: CASSRAGRDTIYF.

The V call is TRBV19, the J call TRBJ2-1, with D hard to call. The CDR3 is 11 amino acids. In germline, CDR1 is LNHDA, CDR2 SQIVND (reference sequence). Trimming removed 1 base from V and 10 bases from J, with 5 bases in between. This chain's CDR3 is CASSIVGEQFF. CDR3 DNA sequence: TGTGCCAGTAGTATAGTTGGGGAGCAGTTCTTC.

This chain uses TRBV19 with TRBJ2-5, with 11 bases matching TRBD2. Trimming at V came to 1 base and at J to 5 bases, leaving 12 bases not matched to a gene. The CDR3 length is 18 residues. The germline V gene has CDR1 LNHDA and CDR2 SQIVND (reference sequence). The CDR3 here is CASSIVGTSGNKRETQYF. The CDR3 coding sequence is TGTGCCAGTAGTATAGTCGGGACTAGCGGTAACAAGCGGGAGACCCAGTACTTC.

This rearrangement joins TRBV7-6 to TRBJ2-3; the match to TRBD1 covers 9 bases. Per germline, CDR1 SGHVS and CDR2 FNYEAQ. CDR3 size: 16 residues. The J segment lost 2 bases and the V segment lost 4 bases, leaving 7 bases of the junction unmatched. CDR3 bases: TGTGCCAGCAGCTCTACAGGGGGCCAAAACACAGATACGCAGTATTTT. This gives the protein CASSSTGGQNTDTQYF.

The gene calls are TRBV19 and TRBJ2-2; D might be TRBD1 (5 bases). CDR3 size: 13 residues. V shed 5 bases and J shed 7 bases, with 11 bases lying between them. Per germline, CDR1 LNHDA and CDR2 SQIVND (reference sequence). The chain's CDR3 is CASSGQGFGELFF. The CDR3 DNA reads TGTGCCAGTAGTGGGCAGGGTTTCGGGGAGCTGTTTTTT.

V usage is TRBV2 and J usage is TRBJ2-4, with D hard to call. The CDR3 contains 14 residues. Germline values: CDR1 SNHLY, CDR2 FYNNEI. V lost 2 bases, J lost 4 bases, and 9 bases lay in between. The CDR3 spells CASSEWGLKNIQYF. In DNA form, the CDR3 reads TGTGCCAGCAGTGAATGGGGTTTGAAAAACATTCAGTACTTC.

The V and J genes are TRBV18 and TRBJ1-5, with D perhaps TRBD1 (5 bases). CDR1 KGHSH and CDR2 LQKENI come from the germline V gene. V was clipped by 3 bases and J by 15 bases, with 15 bases between them. This CDR3 is 12 amino acids long. CDR3 protein: CASSPPGEGRHF. In DNA, the CDR3 is TGTGCCAGCTCACCGCCGGGGGAAGGAAGGCATTTT.

The chain employs TRBV7-9 and TRBJ1-3; D is uncertain. The CDR3 is made up of 11 amino acids. V was clipped by 2 bases and J by 10 bases, with 6 bases between them. Germline V gene lookup returns CDR1 SEHNR and CDR2 FQNEAQ (reference sequence). The CDR3 bases are TGTGCCAGCAGCTTAACGGGGACCATATATTTT. This translates into CASSLTGTIYF.

The J gene is TRBJ1-1, the V gene TRBV7-9, with a weak D call TRBD1 (6 bases). This CDR3 is 16 amino acids long. The V gene's germline CDR1 is SEHNR and CDR2 FQNEAQ (reference sequence). Trimming took 5 bases from V and 8 from J, leaving 24 bases between them. CDR3 DNA sequence: TGTGCCAGCAGCCCTTCCGTAGGGACATTTTATAACGAAGCTTTCTTT. Translated: CASSPSVGTFYNEAFF.